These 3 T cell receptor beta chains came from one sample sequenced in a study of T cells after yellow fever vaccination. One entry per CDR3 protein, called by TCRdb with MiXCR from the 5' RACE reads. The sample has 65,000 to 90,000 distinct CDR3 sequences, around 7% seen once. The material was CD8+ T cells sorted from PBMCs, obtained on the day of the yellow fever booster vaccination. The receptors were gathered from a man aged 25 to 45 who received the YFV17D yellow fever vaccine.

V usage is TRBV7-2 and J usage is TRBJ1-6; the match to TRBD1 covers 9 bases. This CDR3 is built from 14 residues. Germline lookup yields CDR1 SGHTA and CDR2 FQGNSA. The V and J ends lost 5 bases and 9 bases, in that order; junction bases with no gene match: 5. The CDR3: CASSDTQGASPLHF. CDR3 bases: TGTGCCAGCAGCGATACACAGGGGGCTTCACCCCTCCACTTT.

DNA of the CDR3: TGTGCCAGCAATCAACTAGCGGCCGCTACAGATACGCAGTATTTT. This gives the protein CASNQLAAATDTQYF. V gene TRBV27 combines with J gene TRBJ2-3; 8 positions match TRBD2. The CDR3 covers 15 residues. V gave up 7 bases and J gave up 3 bases; unmatched junction bases: 9. Germline V gene data show CDR1 as MNHEY and CDR2 as SMNVEV (reference sequence).

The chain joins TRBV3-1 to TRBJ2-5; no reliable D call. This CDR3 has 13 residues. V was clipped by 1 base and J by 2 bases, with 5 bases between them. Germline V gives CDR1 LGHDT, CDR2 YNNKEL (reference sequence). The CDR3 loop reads CASSQARQETQYF. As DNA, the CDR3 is TGTGCCAGCAGCCAAGCCAGGCAAGAGACCCAGTACTTC.